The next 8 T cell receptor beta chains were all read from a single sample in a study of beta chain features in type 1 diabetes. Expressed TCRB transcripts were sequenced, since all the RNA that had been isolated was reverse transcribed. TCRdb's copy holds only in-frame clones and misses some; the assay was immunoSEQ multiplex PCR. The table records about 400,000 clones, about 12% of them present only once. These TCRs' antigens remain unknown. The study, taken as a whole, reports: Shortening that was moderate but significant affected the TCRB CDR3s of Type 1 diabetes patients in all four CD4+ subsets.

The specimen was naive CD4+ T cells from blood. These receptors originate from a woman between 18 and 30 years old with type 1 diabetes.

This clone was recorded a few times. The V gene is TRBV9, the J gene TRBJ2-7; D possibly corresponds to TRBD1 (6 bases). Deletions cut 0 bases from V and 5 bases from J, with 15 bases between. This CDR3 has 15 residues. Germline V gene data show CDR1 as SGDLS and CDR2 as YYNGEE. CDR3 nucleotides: TGTGCCAGCAGCGTAGCTGGGTGGGGGCTCAACGAGCAGTACTTC. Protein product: CASSVAGWGLNEQYF.

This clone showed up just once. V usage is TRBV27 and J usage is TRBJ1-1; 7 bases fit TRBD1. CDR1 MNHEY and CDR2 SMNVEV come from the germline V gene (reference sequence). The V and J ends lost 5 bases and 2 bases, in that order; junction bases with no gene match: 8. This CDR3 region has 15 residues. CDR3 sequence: CASSADRVGNTEAFF. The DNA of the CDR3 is TGTGCCAGCAGTGCCGACAGGGTAGGCAACACTGAAGCTTTCTTT.

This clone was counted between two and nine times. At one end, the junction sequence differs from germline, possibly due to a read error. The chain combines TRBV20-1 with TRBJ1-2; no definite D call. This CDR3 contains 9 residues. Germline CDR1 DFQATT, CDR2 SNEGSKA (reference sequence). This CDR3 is CSARSGRRF. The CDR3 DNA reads TGCAGTGCTAGGAGTGGACGGAGGTTC.

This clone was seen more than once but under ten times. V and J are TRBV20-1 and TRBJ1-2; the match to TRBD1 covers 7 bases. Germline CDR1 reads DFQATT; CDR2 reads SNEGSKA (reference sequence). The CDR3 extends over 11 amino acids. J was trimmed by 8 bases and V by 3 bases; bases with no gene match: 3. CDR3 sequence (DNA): TGCAGTGCTAGTGAACAGGGGGGCTACACCTTC. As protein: CSASEQGGYTF.

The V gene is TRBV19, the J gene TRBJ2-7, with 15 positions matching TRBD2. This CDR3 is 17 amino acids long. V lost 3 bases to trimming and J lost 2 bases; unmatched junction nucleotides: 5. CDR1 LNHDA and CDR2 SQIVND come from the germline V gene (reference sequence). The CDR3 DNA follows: TGTGCCAGTAGTATGGGCCGGACTAGCGGGAGGGCCTACGAGCAGTACTTC. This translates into CASSMGRTSGRAYEQYF. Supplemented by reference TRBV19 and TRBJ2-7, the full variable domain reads DGGITQSPKYLFRKEGQNVTLSCEQNLNHDAMYWYRQDPGQGLRLIYYSQIVNDFQKGDIAEGYSVSREKKESFPLTVTSAQKNPTAFYLCASSMGRTSGRAYEQYFGPGTRLTVT.

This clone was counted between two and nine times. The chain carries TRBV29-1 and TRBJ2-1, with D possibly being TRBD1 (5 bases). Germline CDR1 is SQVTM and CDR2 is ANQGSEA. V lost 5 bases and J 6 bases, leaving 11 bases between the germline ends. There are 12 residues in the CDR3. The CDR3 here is CSVRRQFNEQFF. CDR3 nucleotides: TGCAGCGTTCGCAGACAGTTCAATGAGCAGTTCTTC.

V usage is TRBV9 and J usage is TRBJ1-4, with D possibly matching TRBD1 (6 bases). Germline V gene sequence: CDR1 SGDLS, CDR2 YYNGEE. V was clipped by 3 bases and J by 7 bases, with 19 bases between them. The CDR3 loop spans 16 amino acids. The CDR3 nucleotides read TGTGCCAGCAGCGCGAGCCCCGGGACATCCCGTGAAAAACTGTTTTTT. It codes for CASSASPGTSREKLFF.

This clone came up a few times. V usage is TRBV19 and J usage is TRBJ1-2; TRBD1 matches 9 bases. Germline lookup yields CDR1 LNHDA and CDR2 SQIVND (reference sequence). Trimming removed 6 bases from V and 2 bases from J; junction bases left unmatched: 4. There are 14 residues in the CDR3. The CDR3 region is CASRPGQGNYGYTF. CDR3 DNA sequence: TGTGCCAGTAGGCCGGGACAGGGAAACTATGGCTACACCTTC. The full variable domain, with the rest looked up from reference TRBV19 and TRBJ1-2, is DGGITQSPKYLFRKEGQNVTLSCEQNLNHDAMYWYRQDPGQGLRLIYYSQIVNDFQKGDIAEGYSVSREKKESFPLTVTSAQKNPTAFYLCASRPGQGNYGYTFGSGTRLTVV.